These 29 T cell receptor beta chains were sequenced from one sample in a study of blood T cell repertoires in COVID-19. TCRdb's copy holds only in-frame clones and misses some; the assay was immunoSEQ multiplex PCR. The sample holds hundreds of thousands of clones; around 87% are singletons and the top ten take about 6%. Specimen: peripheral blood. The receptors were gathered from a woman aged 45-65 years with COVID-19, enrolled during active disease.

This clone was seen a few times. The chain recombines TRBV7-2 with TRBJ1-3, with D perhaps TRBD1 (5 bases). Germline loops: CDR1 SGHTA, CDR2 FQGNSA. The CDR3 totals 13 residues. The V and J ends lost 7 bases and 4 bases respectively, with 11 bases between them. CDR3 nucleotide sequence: TGTGCCAGCACCCCCGGGGGAGGAAACACCATATATTTT. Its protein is CASTPGGGNTIYF.

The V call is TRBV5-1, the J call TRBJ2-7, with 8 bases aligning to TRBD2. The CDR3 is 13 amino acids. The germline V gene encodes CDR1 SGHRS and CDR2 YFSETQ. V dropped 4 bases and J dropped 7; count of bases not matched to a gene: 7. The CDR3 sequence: CASSPPGGREQYF. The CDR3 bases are TGCGCCAGCAGCCCCCCGGGGGGGAGAGAGCAGTACTTC.

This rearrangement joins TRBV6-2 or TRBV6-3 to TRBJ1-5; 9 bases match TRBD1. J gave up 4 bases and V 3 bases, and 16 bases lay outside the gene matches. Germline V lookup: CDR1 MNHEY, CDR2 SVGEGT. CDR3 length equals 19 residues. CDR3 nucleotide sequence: TGTGCCAGCAGTTATCCCCGAGACAGGGGGGTGACGTGGAATCAGCCCCAGCATTTT. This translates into CASSYPRDRGVTWNQPQHF.

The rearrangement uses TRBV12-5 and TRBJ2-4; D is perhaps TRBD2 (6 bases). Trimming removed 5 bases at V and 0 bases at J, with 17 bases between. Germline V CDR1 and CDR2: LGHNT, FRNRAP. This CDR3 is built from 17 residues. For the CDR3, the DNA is TGTGCTAGTGGTCCCGGTCTAGGACTAATAGCCAAAAACATTCAGTACTTC. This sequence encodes CASGPGLGLIAKNIQYF.

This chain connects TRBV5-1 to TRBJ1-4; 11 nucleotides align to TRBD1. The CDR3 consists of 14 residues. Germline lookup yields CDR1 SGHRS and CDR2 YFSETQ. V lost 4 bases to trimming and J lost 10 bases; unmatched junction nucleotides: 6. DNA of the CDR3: TGCGCCAGCAGCACAGGGACAGGGGGTGGAAAACTGTTTTTT. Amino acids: CASSTGTGGGKLFF.

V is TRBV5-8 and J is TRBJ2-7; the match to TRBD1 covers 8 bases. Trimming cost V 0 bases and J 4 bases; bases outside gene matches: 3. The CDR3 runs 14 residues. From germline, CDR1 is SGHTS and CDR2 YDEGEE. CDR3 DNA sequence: TGTGCCAGCAGCTTGGGGACAGGGCCTTACGAGCAGTACTTC. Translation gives CASSLGTGPYEQYF.

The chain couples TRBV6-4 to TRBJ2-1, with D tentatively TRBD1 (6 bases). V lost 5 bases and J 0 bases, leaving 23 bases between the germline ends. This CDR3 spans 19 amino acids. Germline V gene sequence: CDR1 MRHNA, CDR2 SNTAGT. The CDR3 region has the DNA TGTGCCAGCAGTATCCGTAGGGGGTCGGCACTTAGCTCCTACAATGAGCAGTTCTTC. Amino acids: CASSIRRGSALSSYNEQFF.

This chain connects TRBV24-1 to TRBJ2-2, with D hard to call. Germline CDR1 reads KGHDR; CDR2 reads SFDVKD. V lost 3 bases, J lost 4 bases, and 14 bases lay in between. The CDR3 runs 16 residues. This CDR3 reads CATSDKESPGTGELFF. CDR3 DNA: TGTGCCACCAGTGATAAGGAATCCCCGGGCACCGGGGAGCTGTTTTTT.

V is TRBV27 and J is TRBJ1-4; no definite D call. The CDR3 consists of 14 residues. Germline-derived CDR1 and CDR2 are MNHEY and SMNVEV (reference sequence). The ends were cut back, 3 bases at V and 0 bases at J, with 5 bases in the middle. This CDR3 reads CASSFTSTNEKLFF. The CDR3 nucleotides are TGTGCCAGCAGTTTCACATCAACTAATGAAAAACTGTTTTTT.

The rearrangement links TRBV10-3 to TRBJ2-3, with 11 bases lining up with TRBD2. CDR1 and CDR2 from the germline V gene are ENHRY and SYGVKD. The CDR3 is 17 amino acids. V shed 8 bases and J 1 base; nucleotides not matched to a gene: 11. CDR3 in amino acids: CAIRGTSGTGGTDTQYF. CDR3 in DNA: TGTGCCATCCGCGGGACTAGCGGAACAGGTGGCACAGATACGCAGTATTTT.

The DNA for the CDR3 is TGCAGTGCTCCTACCATTACGCAGTATTTT. As protein: CSAPTITQYF. The chain uses TRBV20-1 and TRBJ2-3, with no clear D. CDR3 length: 10 amino acids. In germline, CDR1 is DFQATT, CDR2 SNEGSKA (reference sequence). Trimming pared 5 bases from V and 8 bases from J, leaving 8 bases between.

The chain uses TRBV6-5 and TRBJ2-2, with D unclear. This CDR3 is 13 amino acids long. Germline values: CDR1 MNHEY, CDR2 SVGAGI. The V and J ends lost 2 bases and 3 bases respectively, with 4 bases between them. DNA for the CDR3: TGTGCCAGCAGTTACACATACACCGGGGAGCTGTTTTTT. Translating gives CASSYTYTGELFF.

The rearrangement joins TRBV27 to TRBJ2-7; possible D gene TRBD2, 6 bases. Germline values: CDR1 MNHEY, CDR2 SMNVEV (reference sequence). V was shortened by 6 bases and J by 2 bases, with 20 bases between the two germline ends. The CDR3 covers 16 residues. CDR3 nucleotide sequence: TGTGCCAGCAGAGCTCTCGGGAGCAATCGCCCCTACGAGCAGTACTTC. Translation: CASRALGSNRPYEQYF.

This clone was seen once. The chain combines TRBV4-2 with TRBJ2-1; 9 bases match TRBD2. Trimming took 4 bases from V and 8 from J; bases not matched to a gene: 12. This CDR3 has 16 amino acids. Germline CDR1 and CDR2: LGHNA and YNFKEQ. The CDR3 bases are TGTGCCAGCAGCCTTACCGGGACTAGCTGGGTTTATGAGCAGTTCTTC. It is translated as CASSLTGTSWVYEQFF.

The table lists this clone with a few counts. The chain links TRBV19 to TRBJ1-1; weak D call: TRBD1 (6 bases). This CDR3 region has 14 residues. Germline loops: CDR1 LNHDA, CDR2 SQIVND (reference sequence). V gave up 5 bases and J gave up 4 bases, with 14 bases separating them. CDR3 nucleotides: TGTGCCAGTAGTGGAAAGTCAGGGGCCACTGAAGCTTTCTTT. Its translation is CASSGKSGATEAFF.

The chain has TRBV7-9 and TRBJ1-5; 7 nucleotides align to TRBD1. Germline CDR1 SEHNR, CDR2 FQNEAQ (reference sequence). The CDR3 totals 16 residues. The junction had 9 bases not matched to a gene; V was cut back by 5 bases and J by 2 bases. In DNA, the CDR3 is TGTGCCAGCAGCATAACCCAGGGGGAACGCAATCAGCCCCAGCATTTT. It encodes CASSITQGERNQPQHF.

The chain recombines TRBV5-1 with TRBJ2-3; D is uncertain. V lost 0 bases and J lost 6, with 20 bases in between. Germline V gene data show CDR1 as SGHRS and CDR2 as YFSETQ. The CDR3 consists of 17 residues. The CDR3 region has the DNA TGCGCCAGCAGCTTGGCCGTCGGCGAGCGCAAGTCGGATACGCAGTATTTT. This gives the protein CASSLAVGERKSDTQYF.

The DNA for the CDR3 is TGTGCCAGCAGCGTAGATGGCAGGTCCCACTATGGCTACACCTTC. It is translated as CASSVDGRSHYGYTF. The J gene is TRBJ1-2, the V gene TRBV9; unclear D gene. The V gene's germline CDR1 is SGDLS and CDR2 YYNGEE. The CDR3 is 15 amino acids. Trimming cost V 0 bases and J 3 bases, with 12 bases left between them.

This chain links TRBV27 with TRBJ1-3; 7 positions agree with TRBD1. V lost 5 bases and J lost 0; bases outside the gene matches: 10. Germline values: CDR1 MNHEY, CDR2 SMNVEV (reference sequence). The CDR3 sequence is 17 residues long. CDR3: CASSAMPGQSSGNTIYF. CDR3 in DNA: TGTGCCAGCAGTGCTATGCCGGGACAGAGCTCTGGAAACACCATATATTTT.

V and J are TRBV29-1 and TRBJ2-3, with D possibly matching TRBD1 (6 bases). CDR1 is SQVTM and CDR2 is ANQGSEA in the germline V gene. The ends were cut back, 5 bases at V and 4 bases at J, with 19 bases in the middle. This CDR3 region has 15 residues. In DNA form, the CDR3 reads TGCAGCGTTCGTGGGGTGCAGGGGAGCCCAGATACGCAGTATTTT. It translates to CSVRGVQGSPDTQYF.

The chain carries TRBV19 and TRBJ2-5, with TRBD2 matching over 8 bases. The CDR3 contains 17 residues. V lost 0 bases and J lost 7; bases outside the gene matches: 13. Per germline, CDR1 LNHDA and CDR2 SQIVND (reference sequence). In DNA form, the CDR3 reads TGTGCCAGTAGTATAGACGCCATAGCGGGACCGTGGGGGACCCAGTACTTC. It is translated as CASSIDAIAGPWGTQYF.

The CDR3 DNA is TGTGCCAGCAGTTTTGAGAGGTACAATGAGCAGTTCTTC. Translation gives CASSFERYNEQFF. The gene calls are TRBV27 and TRBJ2-1; D ambiguous. Deletions cut 3 bases from V and 4 bases from J, with 7 bases between. CDR3 length: 13 amino acids. The germline V gene has CDR1 MNHEY and CDR2 SMNVEV (reference sequence).

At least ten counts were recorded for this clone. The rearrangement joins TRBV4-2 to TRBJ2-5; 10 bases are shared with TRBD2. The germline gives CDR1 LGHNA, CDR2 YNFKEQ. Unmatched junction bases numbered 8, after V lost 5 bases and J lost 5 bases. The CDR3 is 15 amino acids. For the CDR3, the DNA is TGTGCCAGCAGCTATTTAGCGGGAGGTGTTGAGACCCAGTACTTC. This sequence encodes CASSYLAGGVETQYF.

This chain's CDR3 is CASSPSAGPYNEQFF. CDR3 sequence (DNA): TGTGCCAGTAGCCCTTCCGCAGGGCCCTACAATGAGCAGTTCTTC. The V and J genes are TRBV19 and TRBJ2-1; possibly TRBD1 for D (5 bases). The CDR3 is made up of 15 amino acids. Germline V CDR1 and CDR2: LNHDA, SQIVND (reference sequence). V was pared by 6 bases and J by 2 bases, with 14 bases between.

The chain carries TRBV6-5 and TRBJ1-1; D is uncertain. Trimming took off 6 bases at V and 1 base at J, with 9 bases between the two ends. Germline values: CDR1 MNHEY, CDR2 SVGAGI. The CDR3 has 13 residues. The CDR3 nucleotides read TGTGCCAGCAGCACACAGAGGAACACTGAAGCTTTCTTT. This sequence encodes CASSTQRNTEAFF.

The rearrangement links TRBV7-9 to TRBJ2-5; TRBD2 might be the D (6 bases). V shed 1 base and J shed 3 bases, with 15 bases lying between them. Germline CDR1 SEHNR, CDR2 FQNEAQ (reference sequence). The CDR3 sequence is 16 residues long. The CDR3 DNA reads TGTGCCAGCAGCTTAGATCGGGGGAGGCGGGAAGAGACCCAGTACTTC. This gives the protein CASSLDRGRREETQYF.

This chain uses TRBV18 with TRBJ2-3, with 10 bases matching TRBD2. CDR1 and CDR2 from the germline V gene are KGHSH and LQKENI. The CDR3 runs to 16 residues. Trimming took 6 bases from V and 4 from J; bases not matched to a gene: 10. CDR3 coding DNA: TGTGCCAGCTCGAAAATAGCGGGAGGCAGTCCAGATACGCAGTATTTT. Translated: CASSKIAGGSPDTQYF.

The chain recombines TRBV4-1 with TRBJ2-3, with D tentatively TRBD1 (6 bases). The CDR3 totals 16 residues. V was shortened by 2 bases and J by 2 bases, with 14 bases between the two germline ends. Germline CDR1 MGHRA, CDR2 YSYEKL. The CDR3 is CASSQRDIIVTDTQYF. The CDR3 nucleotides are TGCGCCAGCAGCCAACGGGACATCATAGTCACAGATACGCAGTATTTT.

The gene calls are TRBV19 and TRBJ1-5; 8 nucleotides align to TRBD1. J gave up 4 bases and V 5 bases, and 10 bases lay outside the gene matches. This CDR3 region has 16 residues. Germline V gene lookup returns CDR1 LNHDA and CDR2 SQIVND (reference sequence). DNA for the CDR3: TGTGCCAGTAGTCGGGGGGACAGGCGAGGGAATCAGCCCCAGCATTTT. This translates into CASSRGDRRGNQPQHF. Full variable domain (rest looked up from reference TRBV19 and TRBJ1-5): DGGITQSPKYLFRKEGQNVTLSCEQNLNHDAMYWYRQDPGQGLRLIYYSQIVNDFQKGDIAEGYSVSREKKESFPLTVTSAQKNPTAFYLCASSRGDRRGNQPQHFGDGTRLSIL.